The T cell receptor (beta chain) described here comes from a study of blood T cell repertoires in COVID-19. Study information: Italy, Spain and the United States were the sources of the convalescent and acute COVID-19 samples. T cells, B-cell-depleted T cells, or PBMCs provided the cDNA or gDNA that served as material.

The CDR3 contains 15 residues. Per germline, CDR1 LGHNA and CDR2 YSLEER. With V trimmed by 0 bases and J by 11 bases, 11 bases remained unmatched. Methods used by the authors: Scientists estimated how many nucleated cells there were by amplifying reference gene primers. Assay used: immunoSEQ multiplex PCR; TCRdb lists only in-frame clones, some missing. V, J and clone size reflect that table, while D and trimming were determined from the DNA. The sample contains around 330,000 clones, around nine tenths of which appear only once. This receptor was obtained from a man aged 55-75 years who had recovered from COVID-19. V and J are TRBV4-3 and TRBJ2-7; 9 bases are shared with TRBD1. Input material: PBMCs or T cells enriched from blood (not recorded which). The CDR3 DNA reads TGCGCCAGCAGCCAAGATACAGGACAGGGGAATAATAAGTACTTC. Its protein product is CASSQDTGQGNNKYF.